Listed below are T cell receptor beta chains from one sample, sequenced in a study of read filtering for tumor transcriptome and immune sequencing. Each CDR3 protein is one row after TCRdb ran MiXCR on the reads. Seen here are about 58,000 distinct CDR3 sequences, over 9% observed once, and the top ten hold 16%. The sequenced material came from a population of CD138-negative cells sorted from bone marrow. The receptors originated from a donor over 35 with multiple myeloma. The CDR3 runs from the conserved cysteine through the conserved F or W. D genes are given only for firm matches. Size tells how often a clone was seen, or its class if it is expanded.

TRBV5-1	TRBD2	many	TRBJ2-7	CASSAGTSGWSSYEQYF	TGCGCCAGCAGCGCAGGGACTAGCGGGTGGAGCTCCTACGAGCAGTACTTC
TRBV7-9	TRBD1	few	TRBJ2-1	CASSATGVSYNEQFF	TGTGCCAGCAGCGCAACAGGGGTGTCCTACAATGAGCAGTTCTTC
TRBV2	NA	many	TRBJ1-5	CASGLVNQPQHF	TGTGCCAGTGGCCTCGTCAATCAGCCCCAGCATTTT
TRBV7-9	TRBD2	many	TRBJ2-5	CASSLARGGEKTQYF	TGTGCCAGCAGCTTAGCGCGGGGAGGGGAAAAGACCCAGTACTTC
TRBV6-2/TRBV6-3	TRBD2	medium-sized	TRBJ2-1	CASSWDGLATSEQFF	TGTGCCAGCTCGTGGGATGGACTAGCGACCTCTGAGCAGTTCTTC
TRBV10-3	TRBD1	many	TRBJ2-7	CAISEGRTGGYEQYF	TGTGCCATCAGTGAAGGGAGGACAGGGGGCTACGAGCAGTACTTC
TRBV18	NA	few	TRBJ1-1	CASSPVAVDEAFF	TGTGCCAGCTCACCAGTGGCGGTTGACGAAGCTTTCTTT
TRBV30	NA	many	TRBJ2-5	CAWSEGQAQETQYF	TGTGCCTGGAGTGAGGGGCAGGCCCAAGAGACCCAGTACTTC
TRBV29-1	TRBD1	many	TRBJ1-2	CSVGQASNYGYTF	TGCAGCGTAGGACAGGCCTCTAACTATGGCTACACCTTC
TRBV7-3	TRBD1	few	TRBJ2-2	CASSPDRDNTGELLF	TGTGCCAGCAGCCCCGACAGGGATAACACCGGGGAGCTGCTTTTT
TRBV29-1	NA	many	TRBJ2-5	CSVVNRGGETQYF	TGCAGCGTTGTCAATAGGGGCGGGGAGACCCAGTACTTC
TRBV7-3	NA	many	TRBJ2-4	CASSPLGGSSDIQYF	TGTGCCAGCAGCCCCCTTGGAGGGTCATCGGACATTCAGTACTTC
TRBV3-1	NA	many	TRBJ2-3	CASSQDGGSYF	TGTGCCAGCAGCCAAGATGGGGGTTCGTATTTT
TRBV3-1	NA	many	TRBJ2-7	CASSWRSEQYF	TGTGCCAGCAGCTGGAGATCCGAGCAGTACTTC
TRBV5-1	NA	many	TRBJ2-3	CASTRQASTDTQYF	TGCGCCAGCACTCGACAGGCTAGCACAGATACGCAGTATTTT
TRBV21-1	NA	few	TRBJ2-5	CASSLEVLAQPPETQYF	TGTGCCAGCAGCCTCGAGGTCCTAGCCCAACCCCCAGAGACCCAGTACTTC
TRBV29-1	NA	few	TRBJ2-5	CSVQTGQETQYF	TGCAGCGTTCAGACAGGTCAAGAGACCCAGTACTTC
TRBV11-1	NA	many	TRBJ2-1	CASRLDNSKEQFF	TGTGCCAGCCGCTTAGACAATTCCAAGGAGCAGTTCTTC
TRBV24-1	NA	many	TRBJ1-5	CATSPTTTDRKNQPQHF	TGTGCCACCAGTCCGACGACGACCGACAGGAAAAATCAGCCCCAGCATTTT